The TCR beta chain under discussion was sequenced for a study of T cell repertoires in cytomegalovirus infection. At the level of the study: It was the public TCR beta signatures that indicated both CMV infection and matching HLA type. Study observations and caveats: Clonotype analysis showed dominance of the ex vivo response by HLA-C-restricted CMV-specific TCR beta clonotypes. There were carriers of CMV plus the relevant HLA, and cumulative public TCR beta family frequency identified them.

TCRdb passed the reads through MiXCR, listing each CDR3 protein once. Of more than 150,000 distinct CDR3 sequences in the sample, under 20% were seen once. As for this clonotype: The antigen remains undetermined.

The V gene's germline CDR1 is MDHEN and CDR2 SYDVKM. This CDR3 comprises 14 residues. The V end lost 6 bases, the J end lost 8 bases, and 17 bases lay between the germline ends. The source material was CD8+ T cells from PBMCs. The rearrangement joins TRBV28 to TRBJ2-1, with TRBD2 as a possible D gene (7 bases). This clonotype originated in a human donor in good health (CMV status not recorded). Some clones in this sample may be carry-over from other donors' samples. The CDR3 region is CASRPSGGGDEQFF. The CDR3 DNA is TGTGCCAGCAGGCCTAGCGGAGGGGGTGATGAGCAGTTCTTC. Based on the CDR3 plus reference TRBV28 and TRBJ2-1, the full variable domain is DVKVTQSSRYLVKRTGEKVFLECVQDMDHENMFWYRQDPGLGLRLIYFSYDVKMKEKGDIPEGYSVSREKKERFSLILESASTNQTSMYLCASRPSGGGDEQFFGPGTRLTVL.